This record looks at one T cell receptor beta chain sequence and its context. These data belong to a study of blood T cell repertoires in COVID-19. TCRdb's table, derived via immunoSEQ multiplex PCR, lists solely in-frame clones and lacks some. The sample contains roughly 390,000 clones, around 87% of which appear only once. The CDR3 consists of 14 residues. Trimming cost V 1 base and J 6 bases, with 11 bases left between them. Germline lookup yields CDR1 SGHDT and CDR2 YYEEEE. The receptor comes from a woman under 40 with COVID-19, enrolled during active disease. This chain connects TRBV5-6 to TRBJ2-4; possibly TRBD2 for D (6 bases). Sequencing input: peripheral blood. DNA for the CDR3: TGTGCCAGCAGCTTGAGAACAGCGGGAAACATTCAGTACTTC. Its translation: CASSLRTAGNIQYF.